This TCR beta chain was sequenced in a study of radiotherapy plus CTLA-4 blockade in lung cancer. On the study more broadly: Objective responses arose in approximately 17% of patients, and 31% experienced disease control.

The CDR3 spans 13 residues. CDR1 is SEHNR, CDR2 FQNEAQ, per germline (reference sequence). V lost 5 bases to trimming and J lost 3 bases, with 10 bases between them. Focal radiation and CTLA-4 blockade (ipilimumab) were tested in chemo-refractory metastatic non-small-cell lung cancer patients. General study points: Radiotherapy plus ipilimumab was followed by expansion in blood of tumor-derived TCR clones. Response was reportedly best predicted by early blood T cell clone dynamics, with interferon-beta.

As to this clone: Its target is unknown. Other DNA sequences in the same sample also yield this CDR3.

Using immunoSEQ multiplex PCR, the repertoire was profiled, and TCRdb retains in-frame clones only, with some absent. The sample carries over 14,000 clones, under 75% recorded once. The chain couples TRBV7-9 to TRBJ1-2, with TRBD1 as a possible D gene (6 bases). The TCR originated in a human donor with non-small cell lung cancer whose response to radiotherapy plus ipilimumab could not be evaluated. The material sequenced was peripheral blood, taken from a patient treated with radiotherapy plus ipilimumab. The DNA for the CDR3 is TGTGCCAGCAGCCCGGGGGGCGACTATGGCTACACCTTC. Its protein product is CASSPGGDYGYTF.